These 5 T cell receptor beta chains share one sample of origin, sequenced in a study of beta chain features in type 1 diabetes. The study's findings and limits: Researchers report that Type 1 diabetes patients had moderately but significantly shorter TCRB CDR3s across all four CD4+ subsets.

The antigens for these receptors are not known. cDNA synthesis used the whole RNA isolate, giving expressed TCRB sequences. Clones were sequenced by immunoSEQ multiplex PCR, and TCRdb holds only the in-frame ones, with some missing. The table lists fewer than 300,000 clones, under 13% of them singletons. Material for sequencing was naive CD4+ T cells from blood. The receptor set was obtained from a man aged 25 to 40 with type 1 diabetes.

This clone occurred a few times. The CDR3 coding sequence is TGCGCCAGCAGCCAGCAGACAGGGGGCTACACCGGGGAGCTGTTTTTT. Translated: CASSQQTGGYTGELFF. The chain links TRBV4-3 to TRBJ2-2; the match to TRBD1 covers 10 bases. J was trimmed by 3 bases and V by 3 bases; bases with no gene match: 4. Germline assignment: CDR1 LGHNA and CDR2 YSLEER. CDR3 size: 16 residues.

This clone was recorded only once. V is TRBV5-1 and J is TRBJ2-7; 8 positions match TRBD2. Trimming at V came to 0 bases and at J to 9 bases, leaving 5 bases not matched to a gene. The CDR3 is made up of 13 amino acids. The germline CDR1 and CDR2 sequences are SGHRS and YFSETQ. The CDR3 DNA follows: TGCGCCAGCAGCTTGGGGACTAGCCAGGCGCAGTACTTC. Its translation: CASSLGTSQAQYF.

DNA for the CDR3: TGTGCCAGCCGTCGGCGGGGGGTCCAAGAGACCCAGTACTTC. This codes for CASRRRGVQETQYF. This sequence joins TRBV19 and TRBJ2-5; 8 nucleotides line up with TRBD2. V lost 9 bases, J lost 1 base, and 7 bases stayed unmatched. Per germline, CDR1 LNHDA and CDR2 SQIVND (reference sequence). There are 14 residues in the CDR3.

The chain is built from TRBV4-1 and TRBJ1-2, with a possible D match to TRBD1 (6 bases). Germline loops: CDR1 MGHRA, CDR2 YSYEKL. The CDR3 has 15 residues. Deletions cut 0 bases from V and 3 bases from J, with 11 bases between. The CDR3, as DNA: TGCGCCAGCAGCCAAGAAAGGGGGACACACTATGGCTACACCTTC. This encodes CASSQERGTHYGYTF.

This clone was counted only a few times. The CDR3 region is CASSQGDRGRGQPQHF. CDR3 DNA: TGTGCCAGCAGCCAAGGGGACAGGGGTAGAGGTCAGCCCCAGCATTTT. This chain uses TRBV4-2 with TRBJ1-5, with 10 bases that match TRBD1. Per germline, CDR1 LGHNA and CDR2 YNFKEQ. J was trimmed by 6 bases and V by 1 base; bases with no gene match: 6. This CDR3 contains 16 residues.